These T cell receptor beta chains were read from a single sample in a study of T cell responses to AZD1222 COVID-19 vaccine. Sequenced by immunoSEQ multiplex PCR; TCRdb stores in-frame clones only, minus some. The data contain roughly 110,000 clones, about nine tenths of them singletons. The sample here was peripheral blood, taken 28 days after the second AZD1222 dose. The receptors were sampled from an adult who received the AZD1222 COVID-19 vaccine. CDR3s include the opening cysteine and the closing phenylalanine or tryptophan. The order of the fields is clone size, D gene, J gene, V gene, CDR3 protein, CDR3 DNA. The D gene is left open where the match is weak. Clone sizes are given selectively: once, few, many, or a class where the clone is expanded.

abundance: .
d_gene: .
j_gene: TRBJ2-7
v_gene: TRBV5-1
CDR3aa: CASTNSAGTQGSVQYF
CDR3nt: TGCGCCAGCACGAATAGCGCCGGGACCCAGGGGTCGGTGCAGTACTTC

abundance: .
d_gene: .
j_gene: TRBJ2-7
v_gene: TRBV6-5
CDR3aa: CATRHNRDTSYEQYF
CDR3nt: TGTGCCACTAGGCACAATCGGGACACCTCCTACGAGCAGTACTTC

abundance: once
d_gene: .
j_gene: TRBJ1-1
v_gene: TRBV9
CDR3aa: CASSVSGGRKTEAFF
CDR3nt: TGTGCCAGCAGCGTATCCGGGGGCAGGAAGACTGAAGCTTTCTTT

abundance: .
d_gene: .
j_gene: TRBJ2-7
v_gene: TRBV4-2
CDR3aa: CASSQVSGGGSYEQYF
CDR3nt: TGTGCCAGCAGCCAAGTATCCGGTGGCGGCTCCTACGAGCAGTACTTC

abundance: .
d_gene: .
j_gene: TRBJ2-2
v_gene: TRBV6-5
CDR3aa: CASSRTTNTGELFF
CDR3nt: TGTGCCAGCAGTCGGACGACGAACACCGGGGAGCTGTTTTTT

abundance: .
d_gene: .
j_gene: TRBJ2-7
v_gene: TRBV27
CDR3aa: CASSPQRKDEQYF
CDR3nt: TGTGCCAGCAGTCCGCAGAGGAAGGACGAGCAGTACTTC

abundance: .
d_gene: TRBD1
j_gene: TRBJ1-2
v_gene: TRBV6-5
CDR3aa: CASSYGQGDTF
CDR3nt: TGTGCCAGCAGTTACGGGCAGGGGGACACCTTC

abundance: .
d_gene: .
j_gene: TRBJ1-2
v_gene: TRBV18
CDR3aa: CASSPRRSSNGYTF
CDR3nt: TGTGCCAGCTCACCACGGAGGTCATCTAATGGCTACACCTTC

abundance: .
d_gene: .
j_gene: TRBJ2-1
v_gene: TRBV5-1
CDR3aa: CASSVDQGYNEQFF
CDR3nt: TGCGCCAGCAGCGTTGACCAAGGATACAATGAGCAGTTCTTC

abundance: .
d_gene: .
j_gene: TRBJ2-5
v_gene: TRBV5-6
CDR3aa: CASSPVQGSQETQYF
CDR3nt: TGTGCCAGCAGTCCTGTCCAGGGTAGCCAAGAGACCCAGTACTTC

abundance: .
d_gene: .
j_gene: TRBJ1-1
v_gene: TRBV11-3
CDR3aa: CASSFGATEAFF
CDR3nt: TGTGCCAGCAGCTTTGGGGCCACTGAAGCTTTCTTT

abundance: .
d_gene: TRBD2
j_gene: TRBJ2-2
v_gene: TRBV3-1/TRBV3-2
CDR3aa: CASGGGFAYTGELFF
CDR3nt: TGTGCCAGCGGCGGGGGATTCGCTTACACCGGGGAGCTGTTTTTT

abundance: .
d_gene: .
j_gene: TRBJ1-1
v_gene: TRBV18
CDR3aa: CASSPAGFTEAFF
CDR3nt: TGTGCCAGCTCACCAGCCGGGTTCACTGAAGCTTTCTTT

abundance: once
d_gene: .
j_gene: TRBJ1-2
v_gene: TRBV7-8
CDR3aa: CASSLVAAGGYTF
CDR3nt: TGTGCCAGCAGCTTAGTTGCAGCGGGTGGCTACACCTTC

abundance: .
d_gene: .
j_gene: TRBJ2-2
v_gene: TRBV6-1
CDR3aa: CASSVIEANTGELFF
CDR3nt: TGTGCCAGCAGTGTAATTGAGGCGAACACCGGGGAGCTGTTTTTT

abundance: .
d_gene: .
j_gene: TRBJ2-3
v_gene: TRBV6-2/TRBV6-3
CDR3aa: CASSDNQRTDTQYF
CDR3nt: TGTGCCAGCAGTGACAACCAAAGAACAGATACGCAGTATTTT

abundance: .
d_gene: .
j_gene: TRBJ2-5
v_gene: TRBV14
CDR3aa: CASSHGVTQYF
CDR3nt: TGTGCCAGCAGCCACGGTGTGACCCAGTACTTC